This record covers a single T cell receptor (beta chain). Its specific antigen is unknown. No base quality values were provided; no much bigger clone lies one nucleotide off. This sample is drawn from a study of cytomegalovirus exposure and HLA in healthy donors (dated by TCRdb to about 2017). Regarding the research as a whole: According to an earlier analysis of 550 to 700 of the donors, 150 million to 200 million T cells yielded over 100 million unique TCR beta sequences and about 300 Gb of sequence data. Approximately 330 gigabases of sequencing data and around 90 million unique TCR sequences made up an early release that covered 500 to 700 HLA-typed donors. Of the approximately 400 genotyped donors, 75% to 85% were placed in the genetic ancestry cluster associated with self-reported Caucasian donors. The aim of the study was to test whether cataloging public T cell receptors could identify signatures of past pathogen exposure. The study profiled the T cell repertoires of approximately 700 subjects by immunosequencing and related them to cytomegalovirus serostatus. Besides the first cohort of approximately 670 subjects, a separate validation cohort made up of 120 or so different subjects was used. To predict cytomegalovirus infection status, the study combined high-throughput TCR immunosequencing, statistical association of individual TCRs with disease status, and machine learning. A later analysis re-examined previously published TCR beta repertoires from 610 or so donors and added high-resolution HLA genotyping to investigate patterns of TCR occurrence. Rather than using new phenotypic data, the later analysis identified candidate immune exposures from TCR beta sequences and from how often those sequences occurred across donors. To decide whether each TCR beta V gene segment behaved as functional or pseudogenic, an earlier analysis of nearly 600 of the donors relied on high-throughput TCR beta sequencing. Donor age, sex, ethnicity and CMV serostatus were compiled together with the repertoire data. In a later genetic analysis, genome-wide SNP genotypes for about 55% of the roughly 700 donors were used, and that subset was treated as a discovery cohort. All discovery cohort repertoires had been generated using a single sequencing platform. Both class I and class II loci were covered by HLA typing, at four-digit resolution. Typing coverage differed by locus: A, B, C, DRB1 and DQB1 were typed in roughly 620-640 donors, DQA1 in about 500, DPA1 in some 600, and DPB1 in just under 480. A few DR-DQ haplotypes were treated as single units for association and clustering because of strong linkage in the cohort. Among around 400 genotyped donors of the cohort, an average of around 220,000 unique TCR beta nucleotide sequences was sequenced per donor, of which about 19% were non-productive. Study-wide findings and limitations: For the cohort, immune exposure information was limited to CMV serostatus. Cytomegalovirus status was reported to be diagnosed by the classifier with high specificity and sensitivity in both the original and validation cohorts. An association between a missense DCLRE1C variant and V-gene and J-gene trimming of TCR beta chains was found in a later genetic analysis and replicated in an independent cohort. Because HLA typing was missing for some donors at each locus, association tests included only the typed subset. Correlated functional status among segregating V segments might reflect linkage disequilibrium, but an unknown experimental factor could not be ruled out. In an earlier analysis of several hundred of the donors, most TCR beta V segments were observed in productive rearrangements about 90% or about 30% of the time, broadly matching IMGT annotations. According to a later genetic analysis, donors in an Asian-associated ancestry cluster had fewer N-insertions in productive TCRs than the approximately 650-donor mean. According to the authors, the approach could potentially be generalized to other disease states and immunological phenotypes. Across donors, most TCR sequences were observed very rarely, whereas some public TCRs were present in many individuals. In vitro tests confirmed that three of the cytomegalovirus-associated TCR beta chains recognize cytomegalovirus antigens. Presence/absence analyses assumed roughly uniform sequencing depth across donors, an assumption that may not hold. A further reported finding was that TCR beta sequences accurately predicted the HLA-A and HLA-B alleles for most subjects in the first cohort. A total of 164 TCR beta chains were listed by the study as associated with cytomegalovirus. In a later analysis, HLA-associated TCR beta chains showed more clonal expansion and lower generation probabilities than non-associated chains that were equally common. A cluster of highly shared sequence variants was judged likely to be a technical artifact of the sequencing pipeline. Strong co-occurrence of HLA alleles, especially DR and DQ, made assigning TCR associations to individual alleles difficult. The earlier analysis of 450 to 700 of the donors excluded approximately 15 rarely observed V segments, including chromosome 9 orphons, because counts were too low. A later analysis reported that several top co-occurrence clusters appeared linked to parvovirus B19, influenza, CMV and Epstein-Barr virus. A later analysis found that TCR association rates varied across HLA loci, with DRB1 alleles showing the most associated TCRs and HLA-C alleles the fewest. A later analysis found that most CMV-associated TCR beta chains appeared HLA-restricted, with HLA associations seemingly driven largely by CMV exposure. The 87-base-pair reads could not distinguish some IMGT-functional V segments, including TRBV6-2 and TRBV6-3, so those segments were excluded. This cohort had only TCR beta chains sequenced, and the lack of alpha or paired-chain data limited which features could be detected. At a false discovery rate of 0.05, a later analysis linked 16,000 or so TCR beta sequences to specific HLA alleles.

In total, about 650 healthy bone marrow donors made up the cohort. At the time of sampling, all cohort members were nominally healthy, though unrecorded immune exposures were likely present. The donor tested CMV seronegative, placing the donor among the roughly 400 seronegative members of the cohort. A peripheral blood sample was collected from each donor, and TCR beta sequencing was performed on peripheral blood mononuclear cells. Genomic DNA was extracted from the blood cell samples with the Qiagen DNeasy Blood Extraction Kit. Library method: the immunoSEQ multiplex PCR assay. The multiplex PCR relied on a mix of 60 forward primers for TCR Vbeta segments and 13 reverse primers for TCR Jbeta segments. The CDR3 region of rearranged TCR beta genes was amplified from genomic DNA by a multiplex PCR assay. The Illumina HiSeq System was used to sequence the amplified TCR beta libraries as 87-base-pair reads. For the original study's pipeline: In a later analysis, some 80 million unique TCR beta chains were counted across the roughly 700 repertoires, and around 10 million of these chains were shared by at least two donors. To remove PCR and sequencing errors, raw reads were error-corrected and collapsed into unique sequences using a nearest-neighbor algorithm that merged closely related sequences. V, D and J gene segments were assigned by aligning CDR3 sequences to IMGT reference sequences. For a sequence to be retained, a match of at least six nucleotides to both a V gene segment and a J gene segment was required. Rearrangements were classified as productive when the CDR3 lacked stop codons and remained in frame with V and J, and all other rearrangements were classified as non-productive. Following IMGT convention, CDR3 was defined as the stretch from the second conserved V-encoded cysteine up to the conserved J-encoded phenylalanine. The earlier analysis of 500 to 650 of the donors excluded any sequence lacking an unambiguous match to a single V gene segment. An earlier analysis of a few hundred of the donors called V segments functional above 56.7% productive rearrangements and segregating when the between-donor standard deviation exceeded 5%. A statistical classification framework was developed to diagnose cytomegalovirus status using the catalog of TCR beta chain sequences. A later analysis assigned V and J genes by comparing TCR nucleotide sequences with IMGT/GENE-DB human TR gene sequences. Using the TCRdist pipeline, a later analysis assigned CDR3 sequences along with most-parsimonious VDJ recombination scenarios. In a later analysis, every TCR beta chain was defined by the combination of its CDR3 amino acid sequence and its V-gene family, and reads without a unique V-gene family were dropped. To address suspected cross-contamination and a sequencing artifact, a later analysis removed a few hundred highly shared, low-generation-probability nucleotide sequences. In a later analysis, a clonal expansion index for each public chain was calculated from normalized within-repertoire ranks of inferred template counts. In a later analysis, generation probabilities were computed with a VDJ recombination model fitted to out-of-frame rearrangements, and the resulting probabilities were checked against IGoR. In a later analysis, TCR-TCR, TCR-HLA and TCR-CMV co-occurrence was scored with hypergeometric tests, and a repertoire-size bias correction was applied to TCR pairs. In a later analysis, false discovery rates were estimated by permuting HLA or CMV assignments 20 times. In a later analysis, co-occurring TCRs were grouped using DBSCAN, with TCRdist sequence similarity added in when clustering inside HLA-allele-positive subsets. For co-occurrence clustering, repertoires with fewer than 30,000 or more than 120,000 public chains were excluded, along with several repertoires with anomalous nucleotide sharing. TCRdb's version of the immuneACCESS table is confined to in-frame rearrangements and falls short of the full clone set. An unresolved V gene accounts for under half of the shortfall where checked; the remainder is of unknown origin. For V, J and clone size, that table is used; D and trimming come from the DNA. This sample lists tens of thousands of clones; less than 80% were detected once. The ten largest clonotypes hold around 2.3% of the sample.

Counted from cysteine to phenylalanine, this CDR3 has 14 amino acids. Of all the DNA, just the CDR3 is kept, 42 bases in frame from base 1. The germline V gene (reference sequence) supplies CDR1 GTSNPN and CDR2 SVGIG. V and J are truncated by 3 bases and 0 bases respectively, leaving an intervening sequence of 12 bases. This clonotype originated in a man aged 25-40 years in good health and CMV-seronegative. Sequenced input: PBMCs. The V and J segments used are TRBV30 and TRBJ2-7, and perhaps TRBD2 as D gene, on 5 matching bases. The DNA sequence reads TGTGCCTGGAGACCGGGGTCATACTCCTACGAGCAGTACTTC. This translates into CAWRPGSYSYEQYF.